Listed here are 32 T cell receptor beta chains from one sample, sequenced in a study of shared clonotypes between healthy human individuals. Naive CD8 cells lacked CD45RO and underwent positive selection for CCR7, leaving out terminally differentiated effector memory CD45RA+ cells. Data came from immunoSEQ multiplex PCR; TCRdb stores just in-frame clones and leaves some out. The table records about 870,000 clones, nearly 95% of them present only once. The specimen was naive CD8+ T cells sorted from blood. Source of these receptors: a man aged 25-45 years in good health.

This chain links TRBV9 with TRBJ1-3, with a possible D match to TRBD1 (6 bases). The V end was cut by 4 bases, the J end by 2 bases, with 13 bases between. Germline V gene lookup returns CDR1 SGDLS and CDR2 YYNGEE. The CDR3 has 15 amino acids. CDR3 DNA sequence: TGTGCCAGCAGCCCGGACAGTCGGACTGGAAACACCATATATTTT. Protein product: CASSPDSRTGNTIYF.

This clone was seen just once. V and J are TRBV11-2 and TRBJ2-4; D unresolved. The V gene lost 1 base and the J gene lost 0 bases, with 4 bases spanning the gap. Germline loops: CDR1 SGHAT, CDR2 FQNNGV. This CDR3 region has 14 residues. CDR3 coding DNA: TGTGCCAGCAGCTTAGCGGGAGCCAAAAACATTCAGTACTTC. It yields the protein CASSLAGAKNIQYF.

This chain uses TRBV25-1 with TRBJ2-5; TRBD1 matches 9 bases. Germline-derived CDR1 and CDR2 are MGHDK and SYGVNS. The CDR3 extends over 17 amino acids. V lost 3 bases and J lost 2; bases outside the gene matches: 10. CDR3 amino acids: CASSDDTTGGWQETQYF. CDR3 coding DNA: TGTGCCAGCAGTGACGATACGACAGGGGGGTGGCAAGAGACCCAGTACTTC.

The gene calls are TRBV5-1 and TRBJ2-7; maybe TRBD1 (5 bases). The CDR3 contains 15 residues. Germline assignment: CDR1 SGHRS and CDR2 YFSETQ. V was trimmed by 0 bases and J by 3 bases, leaving 13 bases between them. CDR3 sequence reads: CASSLVEGQYYEQYF. The CDR3 coding sequence is TGCGCCAGCAGCTTGGTCGAAGGACAATACTACGAGCAGTACTTC.

Here the CDR3 reads CASSLATGGVPYEQYF. CDR3 DNA sequence: TGTGCCAGCAGCTTAGCGACAGGCGGGGTCCCTTACGAGCAGTACTTC. V is TRBV7-6 and J is TRBJ2-7; D tentatively reads TRBD1 or TRBD2 (6 bases each). Germline loops: CDR1 SGHVS, CDR2 FNYEAQ. The V and J ends lost 0 bases and 4 bases respectively, with 16 bases between them. The CDR3 consists of 16 residues.

The rearrangement uses TRBV4-1 and TRBJ1-5; D remains ambiguous. This CDR3 region has 14 residues. V lost 0 bases to trimming and J lost 7 bases, with 10 bases between them. In germline, CDR1 is MGHRA, CDR2 YSYEKL. Here the CDR3 DNA reads TGCGCCAGCAGCCAAGATCTATCGGGGCAGCCCCAGCATTTT. It translates to CASSQDLSGQPQHF.

The V and J genes are TRBV9 and TRBJ2-1; TRBD2 matches 12 bases. The junction had 4 bases not matched to a gene; V was cut back by 2 bases and J by 1 base. Germline V gene data show CDR1 as SGDLS and CDR2 as YYNGEE. The CDR3 has 17 amino acids. The CDR3 reads CASSVGLAGSSYNEQFF. The CDR3, as DNA: TGTGCCAGCAGCGTTGGACTAGCGGGATCTTCCTACAATGAGCAGTTCTTC. Variable domain in full (rest from reference TRBV9 and TRBJ2-1): DSGVTQTPKHLITATGQRVTLRCSPRSGDLSVYWYQQSLDQGLQFLIQYYNGEERAKGNILERFSAQQFPDLHSELNLSSLELGDSALYFCASSVGLAGSSYNEQFFGPGTRLTVL.

The chain employs TRBV27 and TRBJ2-2, with D perhaps TRBD2 (5 bases). Looked up from germline, CDR1 is MNHEY and CDR2 is SMNVEV (reference sequence). This CDR3 has 16 residues. Between the trimmed V and J ends, which lost 2 bases and 1 base, there was a span of 11 bases. CDR3 bases: TGTGCCAGCAGTTTACTATACGGGAAGAACACCGGGGAGCTGTTTTTT. It specifies CASSLLYGKNTGELFF.

This chain links TRBV28 with TRBJ2-7, with a tentative D call TRBD2 (6 bases). The V end was cut by 6 bases, the J end by 1 base, with 10 bases between. In germline, CDR1 is MDHEN, CDR2 SYDVKM. The CDR3 spans 13 residues. This CDR3 reads CASRPGGSYEQYF. CDR3 bases: TGTGCCAGCAGGCCTGGGGGGTCCTACGAGCAGTACTTC.

V usage is TRBV5-6 and J usage is TRBJ1-1; possibly TRBD1 for D (5 bases). V lost 2 bases, J lost 2 bases, and 10 bases lay in between. The CDR3 has 14 amino acids. Germline CDR1 SGHDT, CDR2 YYEEEE. The CDR3 DNA sequence: TGTGCCAGCAGCTTAGGGGTAACTAACACTGAAGCTTTCTTT. It codes for CASSLGVTNTEAFF. The full variable domain, rest sourced from reference TRBV5-6 and TRBJ1-1, is DAGVTQSPTHLIKTRGQQVTLRCSPKSGHDTVSWYQQALGQGPQFIFQYYEEEERQRGNFPDRFSGHQFPNYSSELNVNALLLGDSALYLCASSLGVTNTEAFFGQGTRLTVV.

For the CDR3, the DNA is TGTGCCAGCAGTTTCGAGGGAGTTCAAGAGACCCAGTACTTC. It codes for CASSFEGVQETQYF. The gene calls are TRBV28 and TRBJ2-5, with D tentatively TRBD2 (5 bases). V gave up 3 bases and J gave up 2 bases, with 10 bases separating them. Germline loops: CDR1 MDHEN, CDR2 SYDVKM. This CDR3 has 14 residues.

This rearrangement joins TRBV10-2 to TRBJ2-3; D gene uncertain. Germline V gene lookup returns CDR1 WSHSY and CDR2 SAAADI. V lost 4 bases and J lost 4, with 6 bases in between. This CDR3 spans 12 amino acids. The DNA for the CDR3 is TGCGCCAGCAGTGTTTATTCAGATACGCAGTATTTT. Protein: CASSVYSDTQYF.

The genes are TRBV4-1 and TRBJ2-7; TRBD2 matches at 8 bases. Germline assignment: CDR1 MGHRA and CDR2 YSYEKL. Losses at the gene ends were 1 base for V and 8 bases for J; bases not matched to a gene: 13. CDR3 length: 16 residues. The CDR3 sequence is CASSQVPGLGPTQQYF. The CDR3 DNA reads TGCGCCAGCAGCCAAGTTCCGGGACTAGGTCCTACGCAGCAGTACTTC.

The chain combines TRBV11-2 with TRBJ2-2; the D is unclear. V lost 0 bases, J lost 3 bases, and 5 bases lay in between. Germline loops: CDR1 SGHAT, CDR2 FQNNGV. The CDR3 spans 14 residues. As DNA, the CDR3 is TGTGCCAGCAGCTTAGATCTTGACACCGGGGAGCTGTTTTTT. Translating it yields CASSLDLDTGELFF.

The rearrangement uses TRBV2 and TRBJ2-3; 7 bases are a match to TRBD1. The CDR3 loop spans 14 amino acids. With V trimmed by 5 bases and J by 4 bases, 6 bases remained unmatched. CDR1 SNHLY and CDR2 FYNNEI come from the germline V gene. The CDR3 DNA reads as TGTGCCAGCAGTCCCGGGACAGATCCAGATACGCAGTATTTT. Translated: CASSPGTDPDTQYF.

Notes on this clone: Other DNA variants within this sample encode the same CDR3. The rearrangement links TRBV27 to TRBJ2-7; D is ambiguous. Germline V lookup: CDR1 MNHEY, CDR2 SMNVEV (reference sequence). The CDR3 is made up of 13 amino acids. Trimming left V 2 bases short and J 4 bases short, with 9 bases between. CDR3 in amino acids: CASSLKSGYEQYF. The CDR3 DNA reads as TGTGCCAGCAGTTTAAAGTCCGGGTACGAGCAGTACTTC.

V and J are TRBV2 and TRBJ2-1; D possibly corresponds to TRBD1 (6 bases). Germline loops: CDR1 SNHLY, CDR2 FYNNEI. The CDR3 loop spans 12 amino acids. The V end lost 8 bases, the J end lost 3 bases, and 8 bases lay between the germline ends. CDR3 sequence: CASGQFYNEQFF. The CDR3 bases are TGTGCCAGCGGACAGTTCTACAATGAGCAGTTCTTC. The full variable domain, with the rest looked up from reference TRBV2 and TRBJ2-1, is EPEVTQTPSHQVTQMGQEVILRCVPISNHLYFYWYRQILGQKVEFLVSFYNNEISEKSEIFDDQFSVERPDGSNFTLKIRSTKLEDSAMYFCASGQFYNEQFFGPGTRLTVL.

V is TRBV27 and J is TRBJ1-5; no clear D. This CDR3 region has 15 residues. The V end was cut by 3 bases, the J end by 4 bases, with 13 bases between. Germline V lookup: CDR1 MNHEY, CDR2 SMNVEV (reference sequence). Here the CDR3 DNA reads TGTGCCAGCAGTTTGGAGTGGGGTATGAATCAGCCCCAGCATTTT. Translated: CASSLEWGMNQPQHF.

The rearrangement uses TRBV10-2 and TRBJ2-5; 10 bases agree with TRBD2. There are 13 residues in the CDR3. Germline V CDR1 and CDR2: WSHSY, SAAADI. V trimming: 3 bases; J trimming: 11 bases; junction bases outside the gene matches: 6. In DNA form, the CDR3 reads TGCGCCAGCAGTGAACTAGCGGGATATCCTCAGTACTTC. Its protein product is CASSELAGYPQYF.

The CDR3 sequence is CASRARGSGANVLTF. CDR3 coding DNA: TGTGCCAGCCGCGCACGGGGTTCTGGGGCCAACGTCCTGACTTTC. The V gene is TRBV27, the J gene TRBJ2-6, with D maybe TRBD2 (5 bases). Trimming took 8 bases from V and 1 from J, leaving 12 bases between them. The CDR3 has 15 amino acids. Germline values: CDR1 MNHEY, CDR2 SMNVEV (reference sequence).

The V and J genes are TRBV7-9 and TRBJ2-2; 14 bases agree with TRBD2. The length of the CDR3 is 16 residues. The germline V gene has CDR1 SEHNR and CDR2 FQNEAQ (reference sequence). V was clipped by 4 bases and J by 6 bases; unmatched bases: 4. CDR3 in amino acids: CASSSGLAGAAGELFF. The CDR3 DNA follows: TGTGCCAGCAGCTCGGGACTAGCGGGAGCCGCCGGGGAGCTGTTTTTT.

This clone was observed once. Other DNA sequences of this sample code for an identical CDR3. The gene calls are TRBV7-9 and TRBJ2-2, with D unresolved. V was cut by 3 bases and J by 5 bases, with 4 bases left in between. CDR3 length: 12 amino acids. Germline lookup yields CDR1 SEHNR and CDR2 FQNEAQ (reference sequence). CDR3 nucleotides: TGTGCCAGCAGCTTGTTAACCGGGGAGCTGTTTTTT. This translates into CASSLLTGELFF.

The chain carries TRBV20-1 and TRBJ2-7; no firm D call. The CDR3 runs to 11 residues. Trimming pared 4 bases from V and 3 bases from J, leaving 7 bases between. Germline-derived CDR1 and CDR2 are DFQATT and SNEGSKA (reference sequence). Here the CDR3 DNA reads TGCAGTGCTACCGATCACTACGAGCAGTACTTC. This translates into CSATDHYEQYF.

This chain connects TRBV4-1 to TRBJ2-7, with 12 nucleotides matching TRBD1. CDR3 length equals 16 residues. The V segment lost 1 base and the J segment 5 bases; nucleotides outside the gene matches: 6. Germline assignment: CDR1 MGHRA and CDR2 YSYEKL. In DNA form, the CDR3 reads TGCGCCAGCAGCCAAGGTGGGGACAGGGGGCGTCACGAGCAGTACTTC. Translated, it gives CASSQGGDRGRHEQYF.

The J gene is TRBJ1-1, the V gene TRBV5-6; TRBD1 matches 7 bases. The V gene end was trimmed by 1 base and the J gene end by 3 bases; junction bases not matched to a gene: 3. From germline, CDR1 is SGHDT and CDR2 YYEEEE. The CDR3 is 14 residues long. The chain's CDR3 is CASSLQGEDTEAFF. The CDR3 DNA is TGTGCCAGCAGCTTGCAGGGGGAGGACACTGAAGCTTTCTTT.

This clone showed up just once. Other nucleotide sequences from this sample produce the same CDR3. The chain joins TRBV7-9 to TRBJ2-1, with 8 bases matching TRBD2. The junction had 2 bases not matched to a gene; V was cut back by 1 base and J by 0 bases. Looked up from germline, CDR1 is SEHNR and CDR2 is FQNEAQ (reference sequence). The CDR3 totals 16 residues. In DNA form, the CDR3 reads TGTGCCAGCAGCTTAGTAGCGGGAAGCTCCTACAATGAGCAGTTCTTC. Residues: CASSLVAGSSYNEQFF.

This clone came up a few times. The sample has other DNA sequences that encode this CDR3 too. The chain links TRBV27 to TRBJ1-5; D is possibly TRBD1 (5 bases). V dropped 1 base and J dropped 2 bases, with 6 bases sitting between them. Germline assignment: CDR1 MNHEY and CDR2 SMNVEV (reference sequence). This CDR3 is built from 14 residues. The CDR3 region is CASSLLGGNQPQHF. The DNA for the CDR3 is TGTGCCAGCAGTTTATTGGGGGGCAATCAGCCCCAGCATTTT.

The chain combines TRBV5-6 with TRBJ1-1; no reliable D call. Trimming pared 0 bases from V and 5 bases from J, leaving 8 bases between. Germline V gene data show CDR1 as SGHDT and CDR2 as YYEEEE. The CDR3 length is 13 residues. The chain's CDR3 is CASSLGRVTEAFF. CDR3 sequence (DNA): TGTGCCAGCAGCTTGGGGAGGGTGACTGAAGCTTTCTTT. Full variable domain (outside the CDR3, taken from reference TRBV5-6 and TRBJ1-1): DAGVTQSPTHLIKTRGQQVTLRCSPKSGHDTVSWYQQALGQGPQFIFQYYEEEERQRGNFPDRFSGHQFPNYSSELNVNALLLGDSALYLCASSLGRVTEAFFGQGTRLTVV.

CDR3 protein: CASSYIREKLYEQYF. DNA for the CDR3: TGTGCCAGCAGTTACATACGGGAGAAACTTTACGAGCAGTACTTC. This sequence joins TRBV6-6 and TRBJ2-7; perhaps TRBD2 as D (6 bases). Germline values: CDR1 MNHNY, CDR2 SVGAGI (reference sequence). The V end was cut by 2 bases, the J end by 4 bases, with 15 bases between. CDR3 length: 15 residues.

This rearrangement joins TRBV9 to TRBJ1-5; 8 nucleotides align to TRBD1. Trimming took 4 bases from V and 5 from J; bases not matched to a gene: 11. The germline V gene encodes CDR1 SGDLS and CDR2 YYNGEE. CDR3 length equals 16 residues. The CDR3 reads CASSPRTGTVDQPQHF. CDR3 DNA sequence: TGTGCCAGCAGCCCCCGGACAGGGACCGTCGATCAGCCCCAGCATTTT.

V usage is TRBV4-3 and J usage is TRBJ2-1; TRBD2 agrees at 10 bases. Per the germline V gene, CDR1 is LGHNA and CDR2 is YSLEER. The J segment lost 7 bases and the V segment lost 2 bases, leaving 14 bases of the junction unmatched. This CDR3 is 18 amino acids long. CDR3 nucleotide sequence: TGCGCCAGCAGCCAACTAGGGGTCCGGCTAGCGGGAGAGAATGAGCAGTTCTTC. Its protein product is CASSQLGVRLAGENEQFF.

This clone was counted once. The chain links TRBV29-1 to TRBJ2-5, with D tentatively TRBD2 (7 bases). The V and J ends lost 3 bases and 2 bases respectively, with 10 bases between them. The germline V gene encodes CDR1 SQVTM and CDR2 ANQGSEA. This CDR3 comprises 13 residues. The CDR3 loop is CSVDGGAQETQYF. The DNA of the CDR3 is TGCAGCGTTGATGGGGGGGCTCAAGAGACCCAGTACTTC.